The sequence of this T cell receptor beta chain was determined in a study of a mutant IDH1 vaccine in newly diagnosed glioma. In the study overall: Former treatment meant radiotherapy, temozolomide, or both; the majority had gotten both. General study points: Less than 95% of patients showed vaccine-induced immune responses across multiple MHC alleles.

Assay: immunoSEQ multiplex PCR; the TCRdb copy retains only in-frame clones and omits some. The sample lists about 38,000 clones; roughly 79% were seen once. Time point defined: week 5, during vaccination. Vaccination comprised doses that each held 300 ug of mutant IDH1 20-mer peptide, plus topical imiquimod. On this clone: What it binds is unknown.

The CDR3 consists of 11 residues. The V gene's germline CDR1 is DFQATT and CDR2 SNEGSKA (reference sequence). The ends were cut back, 4 bases at V and 0 bases at J, with 3 bases in the middle. The input for sequencing was PBMCs, taken from a glioma patient whose treatment included an IDH1 peptide vaccine. The origin of this receptor is a man aged 45-65 years with glioma. The chain combines TRBV20-1 with TRBJ1-1; D gene uncertain. CDR3: CSAKVNTEAFF. DNA of the CDR3: TGCAGTGCTAAGGTGAACACTGAAGCTTTCTTT.